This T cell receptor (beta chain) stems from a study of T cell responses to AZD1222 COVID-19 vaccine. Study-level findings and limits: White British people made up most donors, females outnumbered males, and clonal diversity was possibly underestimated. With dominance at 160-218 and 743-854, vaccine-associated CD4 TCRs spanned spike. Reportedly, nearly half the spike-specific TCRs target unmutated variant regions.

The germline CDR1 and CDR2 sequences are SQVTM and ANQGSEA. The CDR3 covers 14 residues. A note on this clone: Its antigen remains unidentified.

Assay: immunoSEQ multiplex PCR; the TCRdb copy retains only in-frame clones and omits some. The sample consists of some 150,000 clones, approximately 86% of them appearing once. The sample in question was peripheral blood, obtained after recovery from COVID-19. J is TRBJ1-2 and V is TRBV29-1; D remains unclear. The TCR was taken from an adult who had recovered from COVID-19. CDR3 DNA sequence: TGCAGTGCTAATCCACCAGGACGCCTCTATGGCTACACCTTC. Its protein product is CSANPPGRLYGYTF.